Listed below are T cell receptor beta chains from one sample, sequenced in a study of CD8 T cells in ankylosing spondylitis. TCRdb analysed the 5' RACE reads with MiXCR anew, one entry per CDR3 protein. The sample includes approximately 500,000 distinct CDR3 sequences, about 12% seen only once; the top ten take approximately 6.3%. Sequencing was performed on blood, either unsorted or a sorted T cell fraction (not recorded which). The source of these receptors is a male donor with ankylosing spondylitis. CDR3s include the opening cysteine and the closing phenylalanine or tryptophan. Each record gives: J gene, V gene, clone size, D gene, CDR3 length, CDR3 protein, CDR3 DNA. The D gene is left open where the match is weak. Clone size is shown for a subset of rows, as once, few, many or a class of expanded clone.

TRBJ1-3 | TRBV5-1 | few | NA | 17 | CASSPTWSANSGNTIYF | TGCGCCAGCAGCCCGACTTGGAGTGCTAACTCTGGAAACACCATATATTTT
TRBJ2-3 | TRBV6-5 | NA | TRBD1 | 14 | CASSYEDRGDTQYF | TGTGCCAGCAGTTACGAGGACAGGGGGGATACGCAGTATTTT
TRBJ2-5 | TRBV20-1 | few | NA | 12 | CSGLQIAETQYF | TGCAGTGGTCTACAGATAGCGGAGACCCAGTACTTC
TRBJ1-1 | TRBV4-1 | many | NA | 17 | CASSHRISGTKNTEAFF | TGCGCCAGCAGCCACCGAATCTCCGGGACAAAGAACACTGAAGCTTTCTTT
TRBJ1-3 | TRBV6-1 | NA | NA | 15 | CASSDDGNGGNTIYF | TGTGCCAGCAGTGACGACGGGAACGGTGGAAACACCATATATTTT
TRBJ1-1 | TRBV20-1 | NA | NA | 14 | CSAIYPRGATEAFF | TGCAGTGCCATCTATCCCCGAGGGGCCACTGAAGCTTTCTTT
TRBJ2-1 | TRBV5-1 | many | NA | 14 | CASSFKGRDNEQFF | TGCGCCAGCAGCTTTAAGGGCAGGGACAATGAGCAGTTCTTC
TRBJ2-1 | TRBV12-5 | NA | NA | 15 | CASGLLTSSYNEQFF | TGTGCTAGTGGTTTGCTTACCAGCTCCTACAATGAGCAGTTCTTC
TRBJ2-7 | TRBV20-1 | NA | NA | 12 | CSARAPSGEQYF | TGCAGTGCTAGAGCACCGTCCGGGGAGCAGTACTTC
TRBJ2-5 | TRBV5-5 | few | NA | 16 | CASSLVIVGGRETQYF | TGTGCCAGCAGCTTGGTAATAGTCGGAGGGCGTGAGACCCAGTACTTC
TRBJ2-5 | TRBV5-1 | few | TRBD2 | 15 | CASRITSGSMETQYF | TGCGCCAGCAGGATAACTAGCGGGAGTATGGAGACCCAGTACTTC
TRBJ1-1 | TRBV15 | few | NA | 13 | CATSRDTNTEAFF | TGTGCCACCAGCAGAGATACGAACACTGAAGCTTTCTTT
TRBJ1-5 | TRBV27 | few | NA | 15 | CASKGFAGGAQPQHF | TGTGCCAGCAAAGGCTTCGCGGGGGGAGCCCAGCCCCAGCATTTT
TRBJ2-4 | TRBV12-3/TRBV12-4 | many | NA | 13 | CASSLKELGIQYF | TGTGCCAGCAGTTTGAAGGAACTAGGAATTCAGTACTTC
TRBJ2-7 | TRBV3-1 | NA | TRBD2 | 17 | CASSQGSFGTTLYEQYF | TGTGCCAGCAGCCAAGGGAGCTTCGGGACTACGCTCTACGAGCAGTACTTC
TRBJ2-3 | TRBV7-9 | NA | NA | 15 | CASSDSTKATDTQYF | TGTGCCAGCAGCGATAGCACGAAGGCCACAGATACGCAGTATTTT
TRBJ2-1 | TRBV20-1 | few | TRBD2 | 14 | CSAELAGEFSEQFF | TGCAGTGCCGAACTAGCGGGAGAATTTAGTGAGCAGTTCTTC
TRBJ2-5 | TRBV5-1 | many | TRBD2 | 17 | CASSLDPSGRHGETQYF | TGCGCCAGCAGTCTGGATCCCAGCGGGAGACACGGAGAGACCCAGTACTTC
TRBJ1-4 | TRBV3-1 | NA | NA | 13 | CASSQDGGEKLFF | TGTGCCAGCAGCCAAGATGGGGGTGAAAAACTGTTTTTT
TRBJ1-3 | TRBV29-1 | NA | NA | 13 | CSVGGAVGNTIYF | TGCAGCGTTGGAGGGGCAGTTGGAAACACCATATATTTT
TRBJ2-3 | TRBV10-3 | NA | NA | 11 | CAISDSDTQYF | TGTGCCATCAGTGATAGTGATACGCAGTATTTT
TRBJ2-1 | TRBV20-1 | NA | NA | 17 | CSAPRYRGGSSYNEQFF | TGCAGTGCTCCCCGTTATAGAGGGGGGAGCTCCTACAATGAGCAGTTCTTC
TRBJ2-2 | TRBV20-1 | many | NA | 15 | CSATRLAANTGELFF | TGCAGTGCTACCCGTCTAGCAGCGAACACCGGGGAGCTGTTTTTT
TRBJ2-5 | TRBV5-1 | few | TRBD1 | 13 | CASSGQGQETQYF | TGCGCCAGCAGCGGACAGGGTCAAGAGACCCAGTACTTC
TRBJ2-1 | TRBV15 | few | NA | 16 | CATSNPVSLWDNEQFF | TGTGCCACCAGCAACCCAGTTAGCTTGTGGGACAATGAGCAGTTCTTC
TRBJ1-3 | TRBV6-1 | few | NA | 15 | CASSESRLGVDTIYF | TGTGCCAGCAGTGAATCGCGATTAGGGGTGGACACCATATATTTT
TRBJ2-2 | TRBV20-1 | NA | NA | 17 | CSARGLLGGTNTGELFF | TGCAGTGCTAGAGGGCTCCTTGGGGGAACGAACACCGGGGAGCTGTTTTTT
TRBJ2-7 | TRBV9 | many | TRBD1 | 15 | CASSPRDRSSYEQYF | TGTGCCAGCAGCCCCCGGGACAGGAGCTCCTACGAGCAGTACTTC
TRBJ2-1 | TRBV18 | few | TRBD2 | 18 | CASSPRTSVRAGGGEQFF | TGTGCCAGCTCACCCCGGACTTCGGTCCGTGCGGGAGGAGGAGAGCAGTTCTTC
TRBJ2-7 | TRBV12-3/TRBV12-4 | few | NA | 13 | CASRKTASYEQYF | TGTGCCAGCCGGAAGACGGCGTCCTACGAGCAGTACTTC
TRBJ2-2 | TRBV12-3/TRBV12-4 | NA | NA | 15 | CASRGGRGRDGELFF | TGTGCCAGCAGGGGAGGAAGGGGACGGGACGGGGAGCTGTTTTTT
TRBJ1-5 | TRBV19 | few | NA | 16 | CASSNPLGGGNQPQHF | TGTGCCAGTAGTAACCCTCTCGGGGGCGGCAATCAGCCCCAGCATTTT
TRBJ1-2 | TRBV5-1 | few | NA | 14 | CASRGTGFIYGYTF | TGCGCCAGCAGGGGCACAGGGTTTATCTATGGCTACACCTTC
TRBJ2-2 | TRBV12-3/TRBV12-4 | NA | TRBD2 | 14 | CASSAGGRTGELFF | TGTGCCAGCAGTGCGGGGGGCAGGACCGGGGAGCTGTTTTTT
TRBJ2-3 | TRBV15 | NA | NA | 15 | CATGHGRTSTDTQYF | TGTGCCACAGGCCACGGGAGAACGAGCACAGATACGCAGTATTTT
TRBJ2-1 | TRBV2 | many | TRBD2 | 19 | CASSETYRSSGSSYNEQFF | TGTGCCAGCAGTGAAACTTACAGGTCTAGCGGGAGCTCCTACAATGAGCAGTTCTTC
TRBJ1-5 | TRBV7-2 | NA | TRBD1 | 14 | CASTFTGGNQPQHF | TGTGCCAGCACCTTTACAGGGGGCAATCAGCCCCAGCATTTT
TRBJ2-7 | TRBV30 | few | NA | 14 | CAWSVASTTYEQYF | TGTGCCTGGAGTGTAGCTAGCACCACCTACGAGCAGTACTTC
TRBJ1-2 | TRBV12-3/TRBV12-4 | many | NA | 15 | CASRSPNNPSHGYTF | TGTGCCAGCAGATCGCCGAACAATCCTTCCCACGGCTACACCTTC
TRBJ2-1 | TRBV30 | few | TRBD1 | 15 | CAWSVSDRGLWEQFF | TGTGCCTGGAGTGTAAGCGACAGGGGGCTTTGGGAGCAGTTCTTC
TRBJ1-1 | TRBV4-1 | NA | NA | 12 | CASVGRATEAFF | TGCGCCAGCGTCGGGAGGGCTACTGAAGCTTTCTTT
TRBJ2-1 | TRBV12-5 | many | NA | 14 | CASGGLTAYNEQFF | TGTGCTAGTGGTGGACTAACGGCCTACAATGAGCAGTTCTTC
TRBJ2-2 | TRBV11-3 | NA | NA | 13 | CASGRTNTGELFF | TGTGCCAGCGGGCGCACAAACACCGGGGAGCTGTTTTTT
TRBJ2-7 | TRBV5-1 | many | TRBD1 | 14 | CASSSDRTKYEQYF | TGCGCCAGCAGCTCGGACAGGACGAAATACGAGCAGTACTTC
TRBJ1-1 | TRBV19 | NA | NA | 16 | CASSSGSGSWDTEAFF | TGTGCCAGTAGTTCCGGGTCTGGTTCGTGGGATACTGAAGCTTTCTTT
TRBJ2-7 | TRBV20-1 | NA | TRBD2 | 15 | CSARRSSGVENEQYF | TGCAGTGCTCGACGTTCTAGCGGGGTTGAAAACGAGCAGTACTTC
TRBJ2-3 | TRBV5-1 | many | NA | 15 | CASSTGTPSTDTQYF | TGCGCCAGTTCTACCGGGACACCTAGCACAGATACGCAGTATTTT
TRBJ2-1 | TRBV24-1 | NA | TRBD1 | 14 | CATSDWDSYNEQFF | TGTGCCACCAGTGATTGGGACAGTTACAATGAGCAGTTCTTC
TRBJ2-3 | TRBV4-2 | NA | NA | 18 | CASSQEVRGDGWRDTQYF | TGTGCCAGCAGCCAAGAAGTAAGGGGCGACGGTTGGCGAGATACGCAGTATTTT
TRBJ2-5 | TRBV10-1 | NA | TRBD2 | 15 | CASSDRTSGRETQYF | TGCGCCAGCAGTGACCGGACTAGCGGGAGAGAGACCCAGTACTTC
TRBJ2-1 | TRBV20-1 | many | TRBD2 | 17 | CSARVADSGRAKNEQFF | TGCAGTGCTAGAGTTGCAGACAGCGGGAGGGCGAAGAATGAGCAGTTCTTC
TRBJ1-2 | TRBV20-1 | NA | NA | 12 | CSARGQSIFLFF | TGCAGTGCTAGAGGACAGTCAATTTTTCTATTCTTC
TRBJ2-5 | TRBV5-1 | few | NA | 13 | CASSPLGTETQYF | TGCGCCAGCAGCCCCCTTGGCACAGAGACCCAGTACTTC
TRBJ1-2 | TRBV15 | few | TRBD1 | 14 | CATSRDLQGDGYTF | TGTGCCACCAGCAGAGATCTACAGGGGGATGGCTACACCTTC
TRBJ2-1 | TRBV4-2 | NA | TRBD2 | 16 | CASSQGLAGSYNEQFF | TGTGCCAGCAGCCAAGGTCTAGCGGGCTCCTACAATGAGCAGTTCTTC